This T cell receptor beta chain was found in a study of blood T cell repertoires in COVID-19. Overall study context: The United States, Italy and Spain were the sources of the acute and convalescent COVID-19 samples.

Germline V gene lookup returns CDR1 SGHNT and CDR2 YENEEA. CDR3 size: 15 residues. The ends were cut back, 1 base at V and 0 bases at J, with 9 bases in the middle. Original analysis: Using reference gene primer amplification, nucleated cell counts were estimated. TCRdb keeps only in-frame clones here, not all; method: immunoSEQ multiplex PCR. V, J and clone size were drawn from that table, and D and trimming were deduced from the DNA. Here the sample spans some 400,000 clones, approximately 90% being singletons. Participants were aged about 18 to 89 years from 20 to 30 US areas. Cohort placement rested on clinical history that participants reported themselves.

Sequenced sample: PBMCs or T cells enriched from blood (not recorded which). The V and J genes are TRBV11-3 and TRBJ1-1; no clear D. The TCR was taken from a woman aged 40-49 years who had been exposed to COVID-19. The chain's CDR3 is CASSLGGILNTEAFF. CDR3 bases: TGTGCCAGCAGCTTAGGAGGGATCTTGAACACTGAAGCTTTCTTT.